Below, one TCR beta chain is given with its context. Its antigen remains unidentified. The sample originates from a study of T cells in Graves' hyperthyroidism and ophthalmopathy. Based on clinical symptoms, serum thyroxine and TRAb, thyroid ultrasound and orbital computed tomography, diagnoses were reached. The CDR3 contains 8 residues. V lost 6 bases, J lost 11 bases, and 2 bases lay in between. The germline V gene encodes CDR1 DFQATT and CDR2 SNEGSKA (reference sequence). Regarding the study as a whole: The majority of expanded thyroid clonotypes above 0.001 also appeared in blood.

RNA transcripts yielded amplified TCR beta CDR3 regions. First-round RT-PCR of the TCR CDR3 relied on the HTBI primer set. A single record per CDR3 protein comes from TCRdb applying MiXCR to the multiplex PCR reads. The table includes 500,000 to 600,000 distinct CDR3 sequences, 46% detected once. Sequenced input: peripheral blood or thyroid tissue (not recorded which). J is TRBJ2-6 and V is TRBV20-1, with D hard to call. The TCR sequence derives from a woman aged 18 to 35 with Graves' hyperthyroidism. This CDR3 reads CSAYVLTF. In nucleotides, the CDR3 is TGCAGTGCCTACGTCCTGACTTTC.